This T cell receptor (beta chain) comes out of a study of circulating CD8 cells and anti-PD-1 response in melanoma. This clonotype is judged large. Its antigen is not identified. The QIAseq Immune Repertoire TCR panel built the libraries from around 15 ng of total RNA. From the reads, TCRdb called clonotypes with MiXCR, one entry per CDR3 protein. The data contain approximately 130 distinct CDR3 sequences, 6% to 9.5% of them singletons. V shed 8 bases, J shed 5 bases, and the junction held 7 bases outside the gene matches. Germline V gives CDR1 MNHEY, CDR2 SMNVEV (reference sequence). The length of the CDR3 is 13 residues. Sorting of live CD3+CD8+TCRalphabeta+ cells by PD-1 and/or TIGIT gave four subsets. Study-level findings and limits: Under 7% of TRB clonotypes were shared between subsets at M1. Published repertoire comparisons used only baseline and M1 samples from a small cohort with few responders. TIGIT repertoires were least diverse, DNEG repertoires most diverse. Replicates were generally not done for experiments.

Material: CD8+ T cells from PBMCs, obtained at baseline or after one month of anti-PD-1 therapy (not recorded which). The J gene is TRBJ2-7, the V gene TRBV27; TRBD1 matches 9 bases. This TCR derives from a human donor with melanoma. The CDR3: CASRTGGVNEQYF. The CDR3 DNA reads as TGTGCCAGCCGCACAGGGGGCGTGAACGAGCAGTACTTC.